This T cell receptor (beta chain) was observed in a study of T-cell reconstitution after alpha-beta-depleted transplantation in children. General study points: Counts and diversity of T cells one year after transplant came mostly from newly produced T cells. Day-60 TCRbeta diversity that was high in some patients was derived from surviving recipient T cells and thymic progenitors. Reportedly, alpha-beta T cells present about two months post-transplant originated from several hundred expanded clones of graft origin.

Concerning this clonotype itself: Its antigen is still unknown.

In germline, CDR1 is SGHRS, CDR2 YFSETQ. V lost 4 bases and J lost 0; bases outside the gene matches: 4. The CDR3 has 16 amino acids. This sample's TCRbeta library carried unique molecular identifier barcodes. A single record per CDR3 protein comes from TCRdb applying MiXCR to the PCR reads. Here the sample spans about 240,000 distinct CDR3 sequences, 25% being singletons. The rearrangement links TRBV5-1 to TRBJ2-2; 9 nucleotides agree with TRBD2. Sequenced material: PBMCs, taken before TCRalphabeta/CD19-depleted stem cell transplant. The sequence was collected from a girl aged 2 to 10 with Fanconi anemia, due to receive a stem cell transplant. The CDR3 region has the DNA TGCGCCAGCAGCCAGACTAGCGGCTCGAACACCGGGGAGCTGTTTTTT. It specifies CASSQTSGSNTGELFF.